The T cell receptor (beta chain) under discussion was sequenced for a study of T cell responses to AZD1222 COVID-19 vaccine. Sequenced by immunoSEQ multiplex PCR; TCRdb stores in-frame clones only, minus some. The profile shows fewer than 120,000 clones, around nine tenths of them singletons. Trimming left V 1 base short and J 5 bases short, with 6 bases between. This CDR3 region has 12 residues. The germline CDR1 and CDR2 sequences are SEHNR and FQNEAQ (reference sequence). The V and J genes are TRBV7-9 and TRBJ2-7; D unclear. The TCR was taken from an adult who received the AZD1222 COVID-19 vaccine. Sequenced here: peripheral blood, sampled 28 days after the second AZD1222 dose. The CDR3 region is CASSLGLNEQYF. Here the CDR3 DNA reads TGTGCCAGCAGCTTAGGGCTAAACGAGCAGTACTTC.